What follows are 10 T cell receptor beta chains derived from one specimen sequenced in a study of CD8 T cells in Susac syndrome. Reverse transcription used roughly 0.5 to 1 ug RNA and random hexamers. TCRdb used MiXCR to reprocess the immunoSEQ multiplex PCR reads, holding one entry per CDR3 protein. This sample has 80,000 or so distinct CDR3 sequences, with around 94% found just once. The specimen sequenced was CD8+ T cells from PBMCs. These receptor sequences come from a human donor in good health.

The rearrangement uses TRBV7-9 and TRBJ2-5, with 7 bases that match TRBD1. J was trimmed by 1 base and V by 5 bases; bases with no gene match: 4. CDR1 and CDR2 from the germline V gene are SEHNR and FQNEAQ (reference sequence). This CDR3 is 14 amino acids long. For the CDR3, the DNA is TGTGCCAGCAGCCGGGACAGCCTCCAAGAGACCCAGTACTTC. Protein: CASSRDSLQETQYF.

The CDR3 sequence is CASSSTAPSTDTQYF. The CDR3 DNA follows: TGTGCCAGCAGCTCCACAGCTCCTAGCACAGATACGCAGTATTTT. The V gene is TRBV7-9, the J gene TRBJ2-3; D unresolved. This CDR3 has 15 residues. V dropped 4 bases and J dropped 0 bases, with 11 bases sitting between them. Germline CDR1 and CDR2: SEHNR and FQNEAQ (reference sequence).

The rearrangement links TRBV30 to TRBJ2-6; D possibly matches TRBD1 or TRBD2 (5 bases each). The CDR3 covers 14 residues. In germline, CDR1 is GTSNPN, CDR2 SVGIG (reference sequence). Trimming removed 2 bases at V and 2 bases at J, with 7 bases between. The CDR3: CAWSLGAGANVLTF. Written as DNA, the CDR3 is TGTGCCTGGAGTCTGGGGGCTGGGGCCAACGTCCTGACTTTC.

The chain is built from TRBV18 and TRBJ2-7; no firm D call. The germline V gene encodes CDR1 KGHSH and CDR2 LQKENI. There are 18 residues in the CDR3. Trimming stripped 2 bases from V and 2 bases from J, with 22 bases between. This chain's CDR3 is CASSPKGTDLLYAYEQYF. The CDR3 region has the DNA TGTGCCAGCTCACCAAAAGGAACAGACCTATTATACGCCTACGAGCAGTACTTC.

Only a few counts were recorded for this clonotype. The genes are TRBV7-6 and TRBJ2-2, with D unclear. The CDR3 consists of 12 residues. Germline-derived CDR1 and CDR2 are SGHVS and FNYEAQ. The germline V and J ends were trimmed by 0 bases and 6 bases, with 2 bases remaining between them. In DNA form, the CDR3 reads TGTGCCAGCAGCTTAGCGGCCGGGGAGCTGTTTTTT. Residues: CASSLAAGELFF.

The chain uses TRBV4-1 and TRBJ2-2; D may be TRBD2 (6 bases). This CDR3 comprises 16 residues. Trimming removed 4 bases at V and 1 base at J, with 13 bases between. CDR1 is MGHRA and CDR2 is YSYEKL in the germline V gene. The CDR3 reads CASSLGLAMNTGELFF. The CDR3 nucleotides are TGCGCCAGCAGCCTGGGACTGGCCATGAACACCGGGGAGCTGTTTTTT.

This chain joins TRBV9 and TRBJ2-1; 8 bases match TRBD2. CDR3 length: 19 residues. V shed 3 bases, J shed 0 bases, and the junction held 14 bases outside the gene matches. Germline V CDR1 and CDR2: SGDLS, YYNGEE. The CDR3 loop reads CASSAHPALAGISYNEQFF. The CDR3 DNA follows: TGTGCCAGCAGCGCACACCCAGCGTTAGCGGGAATCTCCTACAATGAGCAGTTCTTC.

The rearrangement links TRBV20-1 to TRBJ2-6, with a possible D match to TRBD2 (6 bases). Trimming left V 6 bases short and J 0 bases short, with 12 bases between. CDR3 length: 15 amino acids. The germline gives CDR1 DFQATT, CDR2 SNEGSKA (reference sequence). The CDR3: CSAKTRFSGANVLTF. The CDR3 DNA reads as TGCAGTGCCAAGACTAGATTCTCTGGGGCCAACGTCCTGACTTTC.

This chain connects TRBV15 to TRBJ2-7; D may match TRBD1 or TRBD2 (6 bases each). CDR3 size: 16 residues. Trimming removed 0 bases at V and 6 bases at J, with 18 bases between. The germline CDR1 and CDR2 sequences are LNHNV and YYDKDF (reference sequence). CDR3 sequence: CATSRDQGLEGSEQYV. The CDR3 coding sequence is TGTGCCACCAGCAGAGATCAGGGGTTGGAGGGAAGCGAGCAGTACGTC.

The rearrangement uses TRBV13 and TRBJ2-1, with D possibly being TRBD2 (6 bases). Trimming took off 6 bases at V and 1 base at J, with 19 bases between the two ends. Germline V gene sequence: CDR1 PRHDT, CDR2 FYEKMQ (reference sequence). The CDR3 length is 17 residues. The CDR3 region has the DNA TGTGCCAGCAGTTCACATGGGGCGGGAAGATCCTACAATGAGCAGTTCTTC. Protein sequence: CASSSHGAGRSYNEQFF.